The rows below give T cell receptor beta chains drawn from one sample of a study of radiotherapy plus CTLA-4 blockade in lung cancer. Repertoires were generated with immunoSEQ multiplex PCR, while TCRdb's copy carries only in-frame clones and drops some. The sample carries roughly 44,000 clones, about 88% recorded once. The sample was peripheral blood, taken from a patient treated with radiotherapy plus ipilimumab. The receptor source for this set is a human donor with non-small cell lung cancer whose response to radiotherapy plus ipilimumab could not be evaluated. CDR3s include the opening cysteine and the closing phenylalanine or tryptophan. D genes are given only for firm matches. Some rows mark clone size as missing; the rest say once, few, many or name a class of expanded clone.

TRBJ1-2	-	TRBV7-9	TRBD1	16	TGTGCCAGCAGCCCCCTAACCGGGACAGGGACCTATGGCTACACCTTC	CASSPLTGTGTYGYTF
TRBJ2-7	-	TRBV7-2	TRBD2	17	TGTGCCAGCAGCCGAAACGAAAGGGGACTAGCCTCCTACGAGCAGTACTTC	CASSRNERGLASYEQYF
TRBJ1-2	-	TRBV7-2	TRBD1	15	TGTGCCAGCAGCTTTCACCGGGACAGGGGGGCAGGCTACACCTTC	CASSFHRDRGAGYTF
TRBJ1-2	once	TRBV14	-	12	TGTGCCAGCAGCCCCGGGAGGTATGGCTACACCTTC	CASSPGRYGYTF
TRBJ2-3	-	TRBV5-4	TRBD2	15	TGTGCCAGCAGCTTGGGGCGGGGGGGCACAGATACGCAGTATTTT	CASSLGRGGTDTQYF
TRBJ2-7	-	TRBV19	TRBD1	19	TGTGCCAGTAGTATCGCGCCCGGGACAGCTCCCTTTAGCTCCTACGAGCAGTACTTC	CASSIAPGTAPFSSYEQYF
TRBJ2-3	-	TRBV6-6	-	13	TGTGCCAGCAGTTACTCGGAACGGGACAAGCAGTATTTT	CASSYSERDKQYF
TRBJ2-7	-	TRBV4-3	TRBD1	16	TGCGCCAGCAGCCAAGGGACAGGGGCTGGGACCTACGAGCAGTACTTC	CASSQGTGAGTYEQYF
TRBJ2-4	-	TRBV6-1	-	16	TGTGCCAGCAGTGAAGGAAGACTAGTCACTCGGGGCATTCAGTACTTC	CASSEGRLVTRGIQYF
TRBJ2-7	-	TRBV2	-	13	TGTGCCAGCAGGGGCAGGGGCCCCCTGGAGCAGTACTTC	CASRGRGPLEQYF
TRBJ1-2	-	TRBV7-2	-	14	TGTGCCAGCAGCTTAGGCAAGGGGAACTATGGCTACACCTTC	CASSLGKGNYGYTF
TRBJ1-5	-	TRBV6-5	-	15	TGTGCCAGCAGTCAGATACAGGGTAGCAATCAGCCCCAGCATTTT	CASSQIQGSNQPQHF
TRBJ1-2	-	TRBV28	TRBD1	18	TGTGCCAGCAGTTCCGTCACAGGGGGGGTTTGGGTGGTGTATGGCTACACCTTC	CASSSVTGGVWVVYGYTF
TRBJ2-4	-	TRBV7-2	TRBD1	13	TGTGCCAGCAGCCCAGGACAGGATCGCATTCAGTACTTC	CASSPGQDRIQYF
TRBJ2-7	-	TRBV5-5	-	16	TGTGCCAGCAGCGAGGGAGGTTCCCCCCGGACCTACGAGCAGTACTTC	CASSEGGSPRTYEQYF
TRBJ1-6	-	TRBV7-9	TRBD1	11	TGTGCCAGCAGCTTGGACAGGGACCTCCACTTT	CASSLDRDLHF
TRBJ2-7	few	TRBV30	-	14	TGTGCCTGGAGTGCCTTTAGCGGCGCCTACGAGCAGTACTTC	CAWSAFSGAYEQYF
TRBJ2-7	-	TRBV15	TRBD1	14	TGTGCCACCAGCAGCTCGACAGGGCTTTACGAGCAGTACTTC	CATSSSTGLYEQYF
TRBJ2-1	-	TRBV4-3	TRBD2	18	TGCGCCAGCAGCCAACTACTAGCGGGGGGGCCGTCGGGCAATGAGCAGCTCTTC	CASSQLLAGGPSGNEQLF
TRBJ1-6	few	TRBV6-1	-	15	TGTGCCAGCAGTGAACAGGCGGGTCGCGGGTCACCCCTCCACTTT	CASSEQAGRGSPLHF
TRBJ2-3	-	TRBV7-2	-	13	TGTGCCAGCAGTCGGTCAGCGACAGATACGCAGTATTTT	CASSRSATDTQYF
TRBJ2-2	-	TRBV5-1	-	13	TGCGCCAGCAGCCCACAGAACACCGGGGAGCTGTTTTTT	CASSPQNTGELFF
TRBJ2-3	-	TRBV7-6	-	13	TGTGCCAGCAGCTTGGGGCTTCAATATACGCAGTATTTT	CASSLGLQYTQYF
TRBJ1-1	medium-sized	TRBV6-1	-	14	TGTGCCAGCAGTGAAGGGAAGGGGTTGACTGAAGCTTTCTTT	CASSEGKGLTEAFF
TRBJ2-1	-	TRBV5-6	TRBD2	13	TGTGCCAGCAGCCCAGGGAGGGTCAATGAGCAGTTCTTC	CASSPGRVNEQFF
TRBJ1-2	-	TRBV5-1	-	13	TGCGCCAGCAGCTTGGACAGGGCGTATGGCTACACCTTC	CASSLDRAYGYTF
TRBJ1-1	-	TRBV6-4	TRBD1	16	TGTGCCAGCAGTGAGGTGGGCGGACAGGGGAACACTGAAGCTTTCTTT	CASSEVGGQGNTEAFF
TRBJ2-7	-	TRBV6-5	TRBD1	15	TGTGCCAGCAGTTACTACCGGACAGGGGGGTACGAGCAGTACTTC	CASSYYRTGGYEQYF
TRBJ1-6	-	TRBV2	TRBD1	15	TGTGCCAGCAGTGAAGGGACAGGGGTTTATTCACCCCTCCACTTT	CASSEGTGVYSPLHF
TRBJ1-2	-	TRBV5-3	-	17	TGTGCCAGAAGCTCAGGGGCGAGGGAAAGTCGCCTCTATGGCTACACCTTC	CARSSGARESRLYGYTF
TRBJ1-1	-	TRBV19	TRBD1	16	TGTGCCAGTAGTATTGGACAGGGGGCAGTGAGCACTGAAGCTTTCTTT	CASSIGQGAVSTEAFF
TRBJ2-3	-	TRBV7-2	-	15	TGTGCCAGCAGCTGGGCGGGTTCCCGCACAGATACGCAGTATTTT	CASSWAGSRTDTQYF
TRBJ2-6	-	TRBV19	-	14	TGTGCCAGTAGCCCCCAGACAAGGACCAACGTCCTGACTTTC	CASSPQTRTNVLTF
TRBJ2-5	-	TRBV5-4	-	14	TGTGCCAGCAGCCCCGGAGGAAGGCAGGAGACCCAGTACTTC	CASSPGGRQETQYF
TRBJ1-5	-	TRBV18	TRBD1	15	TGTGCCAGCTCACCTTTTAGACAGGGAAATCAGCCCCAGCATTTT	CASSPFRQGNQPQHF
TRBJ1-5	-	TRBV7-2	TRBD1	16	TGTGCCAGCAGCTTAAACCCCTCGACAGGGGAACAGCCCCAGCATTTT	CASSLNPSTGEQPQHF
TRBJ2-5	-	TRBV7-6	TRBD2	14	TGTGCCAGCAGCACCGGGGGGGCGAGAGAGACCCAGTACTTC	CASSTGGARETQYF
TRBJ2-7	-	TRBV7-9	-	16	TGTGCCAGCAGCTTATGGGACGGGGGAAGCTCCTACGAGCAGTACTTC	CASSLWDGGSSYEQYF
TRBJ2-1	once	TRBV4-1	-	16	TGCGCCAGCAGCCCCTCCCCCCTCCTCTCCTACAATGAGCAGTTCTTC	CASSPSPLLSYNEQFF
TRBJ2-2	once	TRBV9	-	15	TGTGCCAGCAGCCCCCGGGGGGCGAGCACCGGGGAGCTGTTTTTT	CASSPRGASTGELFF
TRBJ2-7	-	TRBV28	-	12	TGTGCCAGCGTGGGCAGGGGCTACGAGCAGTACTTC	CASVGRGYEQYF
TRBJ2-3	-	TRBV29-1	-	12	TGCAGCACCCGACAGGGCACAGATACGCAGTATTTT	CSTRQGTDTQYF
TRBJ2-5	-	TRBV5-6	-	15	TGTGCCAGCAGCTTGGATACAGGAATGACGGAGACCCAGTACTTC	CASSLDTGMTETQYF
TRBJ2-6	-	TRBV4-1	-	16	TGCGCCAGCAGCCTGAGCGCAGGGGCGGGGGCCAACGTCCTGACTTTC	CASSLSAGAGANVLTF
TRBJ1-5	once	TRBV19	-	15	TGTGCCAGTAGTGCCGGGGGGGGGAGCAATCAGCCCCAGCATTTT	CASSAGGGSNQPQHF
TRBJ1-4	-	TRBV30	TRBD1	16	TGTGCCTGGAGTGTCCCCACGTTACAGGGGCCCGAAAAACTGTTTTTT	CAWSVPTLQGPEKLFF
TRBJ2-3	-	TRBV18	-	16	TGTGCCAGCTCACCTAAACGACAGGCGGGCACAGATACGCAGTATTTT	CASSPKRQAGTDTQYF
TRBJ2-6	-	TRBV7-9	TRBD1	17	TGTGCCAGCAGCGCGGGACAGGGGCTCTCTGGGGCCAACGTCCTGACTTTC	CASSAGQGLSGANVLTF
TRBJ2-3	-	TRBV5-1	-	15	TGCGCCAGCAGCTTGGGGAGACAGGGCACAGATACGCAGTATTTT	CASSLGRQGTDTQYF